The T cell receptor (beta chain) described here comes from a study of blood T cell repertoires in COVID-19. The overall study: Material from acute and convalescent COVID-19 was sourced from the United States, Italy and Spain. T cells, B-cell-depleted T cells, or PBMCs provided the cDNA or gDNA that served as material.

Ages ranged from about 18 to 100 years, with residence in 20 to 30 US areas. J lost 5 bases, V lost 2 bases, and 12 bases had no gene match. The CDR3 has 17 residues. The germline gives CDR1 MGHDK, CDR2 SYGVNS. Original processing notes: Reference gene primer amplification gave nucleated cell count estimates. Data came from immunoSEQ multiplex PCR; TCRdb stores just in-frame clones and leaves some out. V, J and clone size reflect that table, while D and trimming were determined from the DNA. The sample records fewer than 200,000 clones, approximately 80% being singletons. The sample taken for sequencing was PBMCs or T cells enriched from blood (not recorded which). The chain combines TRBV25-1 with TRBJ2-5; 9 bases line up with TRBD2. This clonotype was obtained from a woman aged 45-60 years who had recovered from COVID-19. This CDR3 is CASSEGRSSGSLETQYF. The CDR3 nucleotides are TGTGCCAGCAGTGAAGGACGGAGTAGCGGGAGTTTGGAGACCCAGTACTTC.